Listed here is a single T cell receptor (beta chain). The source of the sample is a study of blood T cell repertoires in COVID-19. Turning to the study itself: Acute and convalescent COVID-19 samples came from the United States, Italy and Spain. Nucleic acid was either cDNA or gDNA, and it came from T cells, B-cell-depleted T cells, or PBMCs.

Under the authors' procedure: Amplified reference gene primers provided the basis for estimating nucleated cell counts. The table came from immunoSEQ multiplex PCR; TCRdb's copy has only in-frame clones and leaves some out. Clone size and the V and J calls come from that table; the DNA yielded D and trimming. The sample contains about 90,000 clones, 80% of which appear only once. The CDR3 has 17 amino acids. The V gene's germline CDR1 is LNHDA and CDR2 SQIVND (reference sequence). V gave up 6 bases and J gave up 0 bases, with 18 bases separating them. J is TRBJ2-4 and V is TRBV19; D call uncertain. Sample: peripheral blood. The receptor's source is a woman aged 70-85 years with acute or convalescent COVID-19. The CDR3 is CASRSERLVGAKNIQYF. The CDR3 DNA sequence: TGTGCCAGTAGGTCCGAGCGACTCGTCGGAGCCAAAAACATTCAGTACTTC.